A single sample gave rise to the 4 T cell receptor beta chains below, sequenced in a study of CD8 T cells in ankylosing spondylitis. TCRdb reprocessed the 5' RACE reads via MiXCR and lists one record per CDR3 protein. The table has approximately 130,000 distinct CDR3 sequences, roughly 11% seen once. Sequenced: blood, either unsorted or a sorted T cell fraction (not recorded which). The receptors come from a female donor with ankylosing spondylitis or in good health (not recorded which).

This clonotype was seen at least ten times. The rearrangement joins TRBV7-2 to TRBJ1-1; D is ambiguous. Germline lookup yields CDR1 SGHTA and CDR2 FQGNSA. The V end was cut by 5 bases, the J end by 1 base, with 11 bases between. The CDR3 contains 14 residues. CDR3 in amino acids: CASSPGGPNTEAFF. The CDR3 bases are TGTGCCAGCAGCCCCGGCGGACCGAACACTGAAGCTTTCTTT.

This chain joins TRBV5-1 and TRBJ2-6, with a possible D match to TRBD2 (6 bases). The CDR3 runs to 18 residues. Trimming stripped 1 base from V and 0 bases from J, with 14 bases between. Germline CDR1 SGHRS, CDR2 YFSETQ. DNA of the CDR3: TGCGCCAGCAGCTTGATCTGGGGGGACCCCTCTGGGGCCAACGTCCTGACTTTC. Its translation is CASSLIWGDPSGANVLTF.

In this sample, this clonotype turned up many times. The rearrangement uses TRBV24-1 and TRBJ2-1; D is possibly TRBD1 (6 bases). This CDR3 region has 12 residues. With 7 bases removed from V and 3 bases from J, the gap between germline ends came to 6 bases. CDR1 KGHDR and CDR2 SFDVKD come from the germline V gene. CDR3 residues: CATRDSYNEQFF. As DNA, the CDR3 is TGTGCCACCAGGGACAGCTACAATGAGCAGTTCTTC.

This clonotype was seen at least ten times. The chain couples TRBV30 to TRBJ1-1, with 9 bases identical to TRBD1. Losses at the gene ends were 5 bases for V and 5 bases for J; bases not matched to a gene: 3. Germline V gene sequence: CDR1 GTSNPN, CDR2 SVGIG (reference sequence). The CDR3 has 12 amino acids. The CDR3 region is CAWGQGTTEAFF. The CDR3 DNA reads TGTGCCTGGGGACAGGGGACGACTGAAGCTTTCTTT.